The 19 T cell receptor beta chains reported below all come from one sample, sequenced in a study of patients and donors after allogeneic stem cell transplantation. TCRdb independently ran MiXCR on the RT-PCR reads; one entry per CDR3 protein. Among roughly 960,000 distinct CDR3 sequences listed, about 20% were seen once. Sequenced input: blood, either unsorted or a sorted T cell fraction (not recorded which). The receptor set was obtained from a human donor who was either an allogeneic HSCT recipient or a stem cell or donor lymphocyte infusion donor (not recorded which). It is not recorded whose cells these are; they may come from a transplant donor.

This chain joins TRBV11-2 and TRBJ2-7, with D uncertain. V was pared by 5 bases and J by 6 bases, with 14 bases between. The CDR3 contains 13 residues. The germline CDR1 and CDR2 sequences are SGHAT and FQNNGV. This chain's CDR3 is CASSKIGRVEQYF. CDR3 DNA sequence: TGTGCCAGCAGCAAGATAGGTCGGGTCGAGCAGTACTTC.

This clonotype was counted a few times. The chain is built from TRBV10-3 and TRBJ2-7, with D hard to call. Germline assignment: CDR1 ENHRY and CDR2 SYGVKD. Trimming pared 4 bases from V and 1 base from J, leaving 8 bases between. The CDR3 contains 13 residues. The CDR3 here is CAISAELSYEQYF. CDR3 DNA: TGTGCCATCAGTGCGGAACTATCCTACGAGCAGTACTTC.

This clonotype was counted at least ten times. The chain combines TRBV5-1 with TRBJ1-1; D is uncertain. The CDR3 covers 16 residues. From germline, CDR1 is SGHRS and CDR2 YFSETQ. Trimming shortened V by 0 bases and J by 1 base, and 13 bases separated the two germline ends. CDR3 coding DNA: TGCGCCAGCAGCTTGGCCGGTCTGGGCTCGAACACTGAAGCTTTCTTT. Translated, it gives CASSLAGLGSNTEAFF.

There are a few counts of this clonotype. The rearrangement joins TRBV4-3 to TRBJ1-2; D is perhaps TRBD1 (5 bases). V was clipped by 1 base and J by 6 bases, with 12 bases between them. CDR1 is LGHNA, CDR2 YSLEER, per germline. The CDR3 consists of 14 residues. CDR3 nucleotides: TGCGCCAGCAGCCAAGGAGTCAGGGTGAATGGCTACACCTTC. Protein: CASSQGVRVNGYTF.

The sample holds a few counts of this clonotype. In nucleotides, the CDR3 is TGTGCCAGCAGTTATGGTAGTAGATCCTACGAGCAGTACTTC. This encodes CASSYGSRSYEQYF. The rearrangement links TRBV6-5 to TRBJ2-7; D is unclear. The CDR3 is 14 residues long. With 3 bases removed from V and 1 base from J, the gap between germline ends came to 10 bases. Looked up from germline, CDR1 is MNHEY and CDR2 is SVGAGI.

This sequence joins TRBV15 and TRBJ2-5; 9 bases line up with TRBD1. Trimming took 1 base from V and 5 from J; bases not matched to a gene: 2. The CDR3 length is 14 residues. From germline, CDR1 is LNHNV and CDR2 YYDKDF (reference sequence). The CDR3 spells CATSRGQGGETQYF. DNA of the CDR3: TGTGCCACCAGCAGAGGACAGGGGGGGGAGACCCAGTACTTC.

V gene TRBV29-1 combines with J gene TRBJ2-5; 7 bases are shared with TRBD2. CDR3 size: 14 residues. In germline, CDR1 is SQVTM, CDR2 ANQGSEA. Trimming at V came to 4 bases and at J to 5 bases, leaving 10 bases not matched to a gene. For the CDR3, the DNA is TGCAGCGTTGGGGCTGGCGGGAGCCAGGAGACCCAGTACTTC. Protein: CSVGAGGSQETQYF.

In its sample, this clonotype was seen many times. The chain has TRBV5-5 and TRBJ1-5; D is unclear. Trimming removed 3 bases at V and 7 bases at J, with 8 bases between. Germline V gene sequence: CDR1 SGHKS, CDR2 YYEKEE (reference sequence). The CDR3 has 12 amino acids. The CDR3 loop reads CASSSVGQPQHF. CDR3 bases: TGTGCCAGCAGCTCTGTCGGGCAGCCCCAGCATTTT.

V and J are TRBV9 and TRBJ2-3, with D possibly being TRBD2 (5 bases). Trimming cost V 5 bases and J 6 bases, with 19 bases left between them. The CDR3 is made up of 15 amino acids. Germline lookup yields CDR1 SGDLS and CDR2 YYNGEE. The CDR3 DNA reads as TGTGCCAGCAGTGCACCTAGCTTTGGTTTTGATACGCAGTATTTT. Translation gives CASSAPSFGFDTQYF. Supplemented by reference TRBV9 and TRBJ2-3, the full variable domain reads DSGVTQTPKHLITATGQRVTLRCSPRSGDLSVYWYQQSLDQGLQFLIQYYNGEERAKGNILERFSAQQFPDLHSELNLSSLELGDSALYFCASSAPSFGFDTQYFGPGTRLTVL.

The DNA for the CDR3 is TGTGCCAGCAGCTTAATCGGCTGGAGCGGGGGAACCTACAATGAGCAGTTCTTC. This translates into CASSLIGWSGGTYNEQFF. This sequence joins TRBV11-2 and TRBJ2-1; 8 bases align to TRBD2. With V trimmed by 2 bases and J by 2 bases, 11 bases remained unmatched. CDR3 length: 18 amino acids. Germline values: CDR1 SGHAT, CDR2 FQNNGV.

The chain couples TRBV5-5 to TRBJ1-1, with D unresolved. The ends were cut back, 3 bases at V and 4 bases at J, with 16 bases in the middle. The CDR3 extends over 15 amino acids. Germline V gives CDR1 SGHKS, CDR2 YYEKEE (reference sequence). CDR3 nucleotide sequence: TGTGCCAGCAGCTATGAGGACCGTTCCAGCACTGAAGCTTTCTTT. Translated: CASSYEDRSSTEAFF.

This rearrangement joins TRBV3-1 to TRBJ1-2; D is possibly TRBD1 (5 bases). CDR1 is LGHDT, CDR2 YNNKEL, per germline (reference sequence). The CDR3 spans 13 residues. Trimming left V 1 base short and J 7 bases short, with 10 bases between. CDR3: CASSQGSGTGYTF. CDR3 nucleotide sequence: TGTGCCAGCAGCCAAGGGTCCGGGACTGGCTACACCTTC.

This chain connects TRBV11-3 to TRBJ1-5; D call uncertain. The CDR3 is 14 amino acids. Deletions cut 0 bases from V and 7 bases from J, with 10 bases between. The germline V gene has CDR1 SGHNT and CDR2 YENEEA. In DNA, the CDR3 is TGTGCCAGCAGCTTAGATCGATTGAGGCAGCCCCAGCATTTT. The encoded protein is CASSLDRLRQPQHF. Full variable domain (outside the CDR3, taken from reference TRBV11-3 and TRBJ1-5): EAGVVQSPRYKIIEKKQPVAFWCNPISGHNTLYWYLQNLGQGPELLIRYENEEAVDDSQLPKDRFSAERLKGVDSTLKIQPAELGDSAVYLCASSLDRLRQPQHFGDGTRLSIL.

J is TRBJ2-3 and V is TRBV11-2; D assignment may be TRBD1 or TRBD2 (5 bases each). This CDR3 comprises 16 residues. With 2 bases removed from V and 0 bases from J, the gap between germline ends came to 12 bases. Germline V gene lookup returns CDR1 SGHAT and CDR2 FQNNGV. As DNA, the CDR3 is TGTGCCAGCAGCTTATGGTGGGGCGGGAGCACAGATACGCAGTATTTT. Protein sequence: CASSLWWGGSTDTQYF.

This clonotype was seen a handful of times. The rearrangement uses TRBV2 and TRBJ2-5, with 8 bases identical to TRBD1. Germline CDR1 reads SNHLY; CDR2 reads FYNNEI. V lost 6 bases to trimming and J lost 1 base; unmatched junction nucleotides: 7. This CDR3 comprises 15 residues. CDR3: CASRRGQGLQETQYF. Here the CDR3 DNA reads TGTGCCAGCAGGCGCGGACAGGGCCTCCAAGAGACCCAGTACTTC.

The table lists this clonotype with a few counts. CDR3 nucleotide sequence: TGTGCCAGCAGCTTCTACGGACAGATTAACTATGGCTACACCTTC. It translates to CASSFYGQINYGYTF. The chain employs TRBV5-6 and TRBJ1-2; possible D gene TRBD1, 6 bases. The CDR3 totals 15 residues. CDR1 and CDR2 (germline): SGHDT, YYEEEE. V was trimmed by 2 bases and J by 1 base, leaving 12 bases between them.

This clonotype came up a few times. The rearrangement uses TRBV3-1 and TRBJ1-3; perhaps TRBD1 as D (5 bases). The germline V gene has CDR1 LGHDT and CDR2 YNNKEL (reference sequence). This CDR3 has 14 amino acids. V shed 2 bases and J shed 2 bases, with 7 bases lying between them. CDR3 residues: CASSQRGPGNTIYF. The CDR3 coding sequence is TGTGCCAGCAGCCAAAGGGGACCTGGAAACACCATATATTTT.

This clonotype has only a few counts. Written as DNA, the CDR3 is TGTGCCAGCAGCCCTTGGGGAGGGACTAGACCCTACGAGCAGTACTTC. It translates to CASSPWGGTRPYEQYF. V gene TRBV7-9 combines with J gene TRBJ2-7; 8 bases match TRBD2. Per the germline V gene, CDR1 is SEHNR and CDR2 is FQNEAQ (reference sequence). There are 16 residues in the CDR3. Trimming cost V 5 bases and J 2 bases; bases outside gene matches: 11.

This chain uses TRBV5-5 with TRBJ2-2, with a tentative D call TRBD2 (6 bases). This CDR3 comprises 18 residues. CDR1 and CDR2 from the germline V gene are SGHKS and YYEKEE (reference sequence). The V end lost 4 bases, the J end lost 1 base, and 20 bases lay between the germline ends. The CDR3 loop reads CASSRLPGGTWNTGELFF. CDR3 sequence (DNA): TGTGCCAGCAGCCGTCTCCCGGGTGGGACTTGGAACACCGGGGAGCTGTTTTTT.